This T cell receptor (beta chain) was found in a study of memory CD4+ T cells and cytomegalovirus serostatus. Single viable CD3+CD4+CD8-CD45RO+ cells were sorted as the memory CD4+ T cells. The table came from immunoSEQ multiplex PCR; TCRdb's copy has only in-frame clones and leaves some out. The sample lists 60,000 to 75,000 clones, around three quarters seen once, with over 0.4% in the top ten. The V and J ends lost 0 bases and 3 bases, in that order; junction bases with no gene match: 1. The CDR3 is made up of 14 amino acids. In germline, CDR1 is SGHRS, CDR2 YFSETQ. This sequence was found in an adult in good health and CMV-seronegative. Some clones in this sample may be carry-over from other donors' samples. Material: memory CD4+ T cells from blood. The chain combines TRBV5-1 with TRBJ2-3; 7 bases are shared with TRBD1. The CDR3 DNA reads as TGCGCCAGCAGCTTGGCGGACAGGACAGATACGCAGTATTTT. Translated, it gives CASSLADRTDTQYF.